The T cell receptor beta chain under discussion was sequenced for a study of blood T cell repertoires in COVID-19. The data were produced by immunoSEQ multiplex PCR, yet TCRdb's version contains in-frame clones alone and is incomplete. Among 23,000 or so clones listed, more than 85% were seen once. The receptor was isolated from a woman aged 70-85 years with active COVID-19. What was sequenced was peripheral blood.

CDR3 sequence reads: CASSYSGLDHNEQFF. The CDR3 region has the DNA TGTGCCAGCAGTTACTCGGGACTAGACCACAATGAGCAGTTCTTC. The chain recombines TRBV6-5 with TRBJ2-1, with 8 bases that match TRBD2. CDR3 size: 15 residues. The V and J ends lost 0 bases and 5 bases, in that order; junction bases with no gene match: 3. Per the germline V gene, CDR1 is MNHEY and CDR2 is SVGAGI.